This T cell receptor beta chain was captured by sequencing in a study of Graves' ophthalmopathy and Graves' hyperthyroidism (dated by TCRdb to 2017 to 2018). In terms of the full investigation: Peripheral blood was collected at initial diagnosis, prior to any treatment. The independent validation cohort included around 19 hyperthyroidism patients plus 17 patients who later progressed from hyperthyroidism to ophthalmopathy. TCR beta repertoire signatures were used to distinguish Graves' ophthalmopathy from Graves' hyperthyroidism and to predict progression to ophthalmopathy. After sampling, hyperthyroidism patients received methimazole starting at 30 mg daily, and ophthalmopathy patients received high-dose intravenous methylprednisolone. In roughly 6 hyperthyroidism patients, the T-cell repertoires found in thyroid tissue were compared with those found in blood. For training and testing, the 100 or so patients in the discovery cohort were randomly divided in a 7:3 ratio. In total, 135 blood samples were TCR-sequenced: 43 ophthalmopathy, approximately 75 hyperthyroidism and about 17 hyperthyroidism-to-ophthalmopathy patients. A discovery set of 100 patients (43 ophthalmopathy, approximately 58 stable hyperthyroidism) was enrolled to explore V-J signatures distinguishing ophthalmopathy from hyperthyroidism.

The ophthalmopathy patients had moderately to severely active disease, with a Clinical Activity Score of 3 or higher, a NOSPECS grade of 4 or higher, and a disease duration of less than 3 months. Patients with other autoimmune diseases, uncontrolled infections, pregnancy or lactation were excluded from the study. Clinical symptoms, serum thyroxine, TRAb, thyroid ultrasound and orbital computed tomography formed the basis of the diagnosis. PBMCs were isolated from about 10 ml of fresh peripheral blood by Ficoll-Paque density gradient centrifugation. Total RNA was extracted with Trizol reagent and quality-checked on an Agilent 2100 Bioanalyzer. Ten or more counts support this clonotype. Its antigen target is currently unknown. No much larger clone is present one base from it, and per-base qualities are unavailable. Per the germline V gene (reference sequence), GTSNPN is the CDR1 and SVGIG is the CDR2. From cysteine to phenylalanine, the CDR3 is 15 amino acids long. The kept DNA is CDR3 alone, 45 bases in frame from the first base. The germline ends are 16 bases apart after V is trimmed by 0 bases and J by 5 bases.

The study at large found these results: In validation, the model predicted ophthalmopathy progression with more than 70% sensitivity and approximately 72% specificity; some 13 predicted patients were CT-confirmed with GO in a median of around 6 months. In cross-validation, the 13-signature model distinguished ophthalmopathy from stable hyperthyroidism with about 90% sensitivity and around 81% specificity, and in the test set the corresponding values were roughly 80% and 76%. No statistical method was used to set the sample size in advance, and the investigators knew which group each participant was assigned to. Most expanded thyroid clonotypes with a frequency above 0.001 also appeared in blood, which suggests that blood repertoires may reflect the immune response in the thyroid.

For repertoire sequencing, TCR beta CDR3 regions were amplified from RNA transcripts. The first round was an RT-PCR using HTBI primers with the Qiagen OneStep RT-PCR kit, and this first round was followed by a second-round multiplex PCR, then size selection and purification. Sequencing of the libraries was carried out on an Illumina HiSeq2000 in paired-end mode with 100 bp reads. Processing in the source paper ran as follows. SOAPnuke was used to process the reads, throwing out any read that had adapters, had uncalled bases, had a mean Phred below 15, or lacked an exact constant-primer or identifier match. High-quality paired reads were merged with COPE v1.2.5. Clonotypes were defined as unique nucleotide sequences and were aligned to IMGT TRB V, D and J references using MiTCR v1.1. Only V-J combinations with frequency above 0.0001 were analysed, covering over 99% of repertoires. For each V-J combination, a TCR clonal expansion and chaos score was defined as the ratio of F50 clonal expansion to chaos observed in the TCRdist matrix. Welch's t-statistics and random forest were used to reduce features to about 14 V-J combinations, which were fed into a naive Bayes classifier. The similarity between thyroid and blood repertoires was quantified using the Morisita-Horn index. The public sequencing data were trimmed at Q25 with fastp and processed into clonotypes with MiXCR by TCRdb, which kept only in-frame beta chains. Each CDR3 protein gets just one entry, which takes the most common genes and DNA from the rows behind it. The V and J calls were determined by TCRdb, not by the authors. The sample table records over 450,000 distinct CDR3 sequences; under 15% of these occur just once. Clones ranked in the top ten supply over 8% of the sample.

The sequencing sample was made of blood. Rearrangement joined TRBV30 to TRBJ1-2, with the D gene call left open. The receptor's source is a woman aged 25 to 39 with Graves' ophthalmopathy. Donor details come from another sample of the same person, matched by shared clones. The CDR3 is CAWSVNLAGLYGYTF. The DNA is as follows: TGTGCCTGGAGTGTAAATTTGGCAGGCCTGTATGGCTACACCTTC.